What follows are 4 T cell receptor beta chains derived from one specimen sequenced in a study of cytomegalovirus exposure and HLA in healthy donors. The study ran its PCR with 60 Vbeta and 13 Jbeta primers. Generated by immunoSEQ multiplex PCR, the TCRdb table keeps only in-frame clones and is missing some. The table includes about 160,000 clones, roughly 73% detected once. Source material: PBMCs. The receptors were sampled from a woman aged 25 to 45 in good health and CMV-seronegative.

The chain combines TRBV2 with TRBJ2-3, with 8 bases identical to TRBD2. This CDR3 region has 15 residues. V lost 6 bases to trimming and J lost 6 bases; unmatched junction nucleotides: 11. Per germline, CDR1 SNHLY and CDR2 FYNNEI. The CDR3 reads CASRVFGGGSDTQYF. The CDR3 region has the DNA TGTGCCAGCAGGGTTTTCGGCGGGGGGTCCGATACGCAGTATTTT.

The CDR3: CASSLGRQGETQYF. CDR3 in DNA: TGTGCCAGCAGCTTAGGTCGGCAGGGTGAGACCCAGTACTTC. The genes are TRBV7-9 and TRBJ2-5, with D perhaps TRBD1 (5 bases). CDR3 length: 14 residues. The germline V gene has CDR1 SEHNR and CDR2 FQNEAQ (reference sequence). The V end lost 1 base, the J end lost 5 bases, and 11 bases lay between the germline ends. Full variable domain (remainder filled in from reference TRBV7-9 and TRBJ2-5): DTGVSQNPRHKITKRGQNVTFRCDPISEHNRLYWYRQTLGQGPEFLTYFQNEAQLEKSRLLSDRFSAERPKGSFSTLEIQRTEQGDSAMYLCASSLGRQGETQYFGPGTRLLVL.

This rearrangement joins TRBV28 to TRBJ1-5; the D gene is possibly TRBD1 (5 bases). V was pared by 6 bases and J by 0 bases, with 15 bases between. This CDR3 has 16 residues. The germline V gene has CDR1 MDHEN and CDR2 SYDVKM. CDR3 loop: CASSLSGTYSNQPQHF. The CDR3 DNA follows: TGTGCCAGCAGCCTTTCCGGGACTTATAGCAATCAGCCCCAGCATTTT.

The J gene is TRBJ2-1, the V gene TRBV15; no definite D call. V was trimmed by 3 bases and J by 0 bases, leaving 9 bases between them. CDR3 length equals 15 residues. CDR1 is LNHNV, CDR2 YYDKDF, per germline (reference sequence). Written as DNA, the CDR3 is TGTGCCACCAGCAGGGGTCGGAGCTCCTACAATGAGCAGTTCTTC. Translation: CATSRGRSSYNEQFF.